A single sample gave rise to the 18 T cell receptor beta chains below, sequenced in a study of cytomegalovirus exposure and HLA in healthy donors. 13 Jbeta primers and 60 Vbeta primers were used for the PCR. Sequenced by immunoSEQ multiplex PCR; TCRdb stores in-frame clones only, minus some. The sample has roughly 160,000 clones; 80% to 90% are singletons. Source material: PBMCs. These receptor sequences come from a man aged 25-40 years in good health and CMV-seropositive.

V usage is TRBV21-1 and J usage is TRBJ2-7; the table's TRBD1 call for D was not verified on the DNA. TRBV21-1 is a known pseudogene. The CDR3 is 13 amino acids. The CDR3 is CAMITGQNYEQYF. The DNA for the CDR3 is TGTGCCATGATCACAGGTCAAAACTACGAGCAGTACTTC.

This clone occurred once. This rearrangement joins TRBV7-9 to TRBJ2-7, with a possible D match to TRBD2 (6 bases). In germline, CDR1 is SEHNR, CDR2 FQNEAQ (reference sequence). V lost 1 base and J lost 7, with 14 bases in between. The CDR3 is 14 residues long. The CDR3 sequence: CASSLGPGASEQYF. CDR3 in DNA: TGTGCCAGCAGCTTAGGGCCGGGAGCGAGTGAGCAGTACTTC.

The table lists this clone with a count of one. The J gene is TRBJ2-1, the V gene TRBV29-1; D gene ambiguous. The V gene's germline CDR1 is SQVTM and CDR2 ANQGSEA. Trimming removed 6 bases at V and 2 bases at J, with 11 bases between. This CDR3 has 13 residues. In nucleotides, the CDR3 is TGCAGCGTGCAAGCCGATACCTACAATGAGCAGTTCTTC. It yields the protein CSVQADTYNEQFF.

This chain joins TRBV9 and TRBJ1-1; 7 bases agree with TRBD1. The CDR3 has 14 amino acids. Looked up from germline, CDR1 is SGDLS and CDR2 is YYNGEE. Trimming removed 2 bases from V and 4 bases from J; junction bases left unmatched: 5. The CDR3 loop is CASSVSAGGTEAFF. The CDR3 nucleotides read TGTGCCAGCAGCGTCTCCGCAGGGGGCACTGAAGCTTTCTTT.

The chain carries TRBV4-3 and TRBJ2-2; D might be TRBD2 (6 bases). This CDR3 has 16 amino acids. Germline CDR1 and CDR2: LGHNA and YSLEER. V was trimmed by 4 bases and J by 4 bases, leaving 16 bases between them. The DNA of the CDR3 is TGCGCCAGCAGCCTCAGCCGGGACTTTTCCACCGGGGAGCTGTTTTTT. Amino acids: CASSLSRDFSTGELFF.

A remark on this clone: The junction departs from the called germline gene at one end, perhaps through a read error. The chain employs TRBV7-7 and TRBJ2-5; possible D gene TRBD1, 6 bases. The V gene's germline CDR1 is SSHAT and CDR2 FNYEAQ (reference sequence). There are 14 residues in the CDR3. The CDR3 nucleotides read TGTGCTAGCAGCTTAACAGGGCACGGGGAGACCCAGTACTTC. It encodes CASSLTGHGETQYF.

CDR3 nucleotide sequence: TGTGCCAGCAGCTTAGCCCCGCGGCAAGAGACCCAGTACTTC. Translating gives CASSLAPRQETQYF. This rearrangement joins TRBV7-6 to TRBJ2-5, with D unclear. Germline V gene lookup returns CDR1 SGHVS and CDR2 FNYEAQ. The V and J ends lost 0 bases and 2 bases respectively, with 7 bases between them. CDR3 length equals 14 residues.

V is TRBV11-2 and J is TRBJ2-7, with TRBD2 as a possible D gene (6 bases). This CDR3 has 13 amino acids. V was shortened by 4 bases and J by 4 bases, with 11 bases between the two germline ends. Germline V gives CDR1 SGHAT, CDR2 FQNNGV. The CDR3 DNA is TGTGCCAGCAGCTGGGACTCGAATTACGAGCAGTACGTC. This gives the protein CASSWDSNYEQYV.

The V call is TRBV19, the J call TRBJ1-1; D gene unclear. This CDR3 has 15 amino acids. Germline CDR1 is LNHDA and CDR2 is SQIVND (reference sequence). Trimming stripped 0 bases from V and 3 bases from J, with 11 bases between. The CDR3 coding sequence is TGTGCCAGTAGTATAGAAGGCGCTCGGGACACTGAAGCTTTCTTT. Encoded protein: CASSIEGARDTEAFF.

This sequence joins TRBV4-3 and TRBJ1-4; TRBD1 might be the D (6 bases). Trimming removed 4 bases from V and 4 bases from J, with 19 bases in between. The CDR3 extends over 17 amino acids. The germline V gene encodes CDR1 LGHNA and CDR2 YSLEER. CDR3 DNA sequence: TGCGCCAGCAGCCCAGAAAAGGGGGGGCCTTATAATGAAAAACTGTTTTTT. It specifies CASSPEKGGPYNEKLFF.

CDR3 bases: TGCGCCAGCAGCCTGGGACTAGCGGGAGGGAATGAGCAGTTCTTC. Amino acids: CASSLGLAGGNEQFF. The chain couples TRBV5-1 to TRBJ2-1; 16 nucleotides match TRBD2. CDR3 length: 15 residues. V was pared by 4 bases and J by 7 bases, with 2 bases of the junction left unmatched. In germline, CDR1 is SGHRS, CDR2 YFSETQ.

The rearrangement joins TRBV7-2 to TRBJ2-2; 7 bases agree with TRBD2. This CDR3 has 16 amino acids. Germline V CDR1 and CDR2: SGHTA, FQGNSA. The junction had 7 bases not matched to a gene; V was cut back by 5 bases and J by 1 base. CDR3 nucleotide sequence: TGTGCCAGCAGCATGTCTAGCGGCATGAACACCGGGGAGCTGTTTTTT. This codes for CASSMSSGMNTGELFF. The variable domain in full, with the rest retrieved from reference TRBV7-2 and TRBJ2-2, is GAGVSQSPSNKVTEKGKDVELRCDPISGHTALYWYRQSLGQGLEFLIYFQGNSAPDKSGLPSDRFSAERTGGSVSTLTIQRTQQEDSAVYLCASSMSSGMNTGELFFGEGSRLTVL.

To note about this clone: The junction departs from germline at one end; a sequencing error may be responsible. The chain is built from TRBV7-9 and TRBJ1-2, with 9 bases lining up with TRBD1. CDR1 is SEHNR, CDR2 FQNEAQ, per germline (reference sequence). The CDR3 runs 17 residues. The CDR3 DNA reads as TGTTCCAGCAGCTTGACCGACCGGGACAGGGTGAACTATGGCTACACCTTC. Its protein product is CSSSLTDRDRVNYGYTF.

The rearrangement links TRBV29-1 to TRBJ1-1, with 7 bases that match TRBD1. V shed 3 bases, J shed 4 bases, and the junction held 5 bases outside the gene matches. Germline V gene data show CDR1 as SQVTM and CDR2 as ANQGSEA. This CDR3 is 13 amino acids long. The CDR3 sequence is CSVEGDRGTEAFF. As DNA, the CDR3 is TGCAGCGTTGAGGGGGACAGAGGCACTGAAGCTTTCTTT.

The chain employs TRBV7-2 and TRBJ2-6; possible D gene TRBD2, 7 bases. CDR1 and CDR2 (germline): SGHTA, FQGNSA. The CDR3 is 17 amino acids. V lost 5 bases and J 3 bases, leaving 17 bases between the germline ends. CDR3 DNA sequence: TGTGCCAGCAGCCGGGAGGCGAGGGGGGTTGGGGCCAACGTCCTGACTTTC. Its protein product is CASSREARGVGANVLTF. The variable domain in full, with the rest retrieved from reference TRBV7-2 and TRBJ2-6, is GAGVSQSPSNKVTEKGKDVELRCDPISGHTALYWYRQSLGQGLEFLIYFQGNSAPDKSGLPSDRFSAERTGGSVSTLTIQRTQQEDSAVYLCASSREARGVGANVLTFGAGSRLTVL.

This chain uses TRBV10-3 with TRBJ2-7; 14 nucleotides line up with TRBD2. This CDR3 spans 15 amino acids. Germline V gene sequence: CDR1 ENHRY, CDR2 SYGVKD. J gave up 1 base and V 4 bases, and 0 bases lay outside the gene matches. CDR3 in DNA: TGTGCCATCAGTGGACTAGCGGGAGGGTCCTACGAGCAGTACTTC. Amino acid sequence: CAISGLAGGSYEQYF.

This clone was counted only a few times. The rearrangement uses TRBV10-3 and TRBJ2-1; D is possibly TRBD2 (6 bases). This CDR3 is built from 12 residues. Per the germline V gene, CDR1 is ENHRY and CDR2 is SYGVKD. V was pared by 4 bases and J by 7 bases, with 8 bases between. DNA of the CDR3: TGTGCCATCAGTGGGGGAGGAAATGAGCAGTTCTTC. Translated, it gives CAISGGGNEQFF.

Only one count was recorded for this clone. The CDR3 spells CASSQGASVTEAFF. CDR3 DNA sequence: TGTGCCAGTAGTCAGGGGGCGTCGGTCACTGAAGCTTTCTTT. The chain is built from TRBV19 and TRBJ1-1; 8 bases map to TRBD1. CDR1 and CDR2 (germline): LNHDA, SQIVND (reference sequence). The CDR3 spans 14 residues. Trimming took 5 bases from V and 4 from J; bases not matched to a gene: 6.